One T cell receptor (beta chain) is described in this entry. The data derive from a study of patients and donors after allogeneic stem cell transplantation. The length of the CDR3 is 10 residues. V dropped 4 bases and J dropped 5 bases, with 4 bases sitting between them. The germline gives CDR1 GTSNPN, CDR2 SVGIG (reference sequence). A single record per CDR3 protein comes from TCRdb applying MiXCR to the RT-PCR reads. The sample records roughly 880,000 distinct CDR3 sequences, around 17% being singletons. The receptor comes from a human donor who was either an allogeneic HSCT recipient or a stem cell or donor lymphocyte infusion donor (not recorded which). It is not recorded whose cells these are; they may come from a transplant donor. What was sequenced was blood, either unsorted or a sorted T cell fraction (not recorded which). V and J are TRBV30 and TRBJ2-3; D not resolved. The CDR3 DNA sequence: TGTGCCTGGAAGGAAGATACGCAGTATTTT. It encodes CAWKEDTQYF.